Given below is one T cell receptor beta chain in context. Antigen: not known. The V gene lost 7 bases and the J gene lost 4 bases, with 14 bases spanning the gap. This CDR3 is built from 13 residues. CDR1 MNHNY and CDR2 SVGAGI come from the germline V gene (reference sequence). Synthesis of TCR beta cDNA was carried out from 450 to 650 ng total RNA with a constant-region primer. Libraries for TCR beta were built through three nested multiplex PCR rounds, which together made up a slightly modified ARM-PCR procedure. Amplification in the first two PCR rounds was performed using TRBV1-TRBV30 forward primers and a C-beta reverse primer for approximately 10 cycles each. TCRdb called the multiplex PCR reads again in MiXCR, with one record for every CDR3 protein. Of some 190,000 distinct CDR3 sequences listed, 60% were seen once; the top ten hold about 70%. The data belong to a study of tumor-infiltrating lymphocytes in primary liver carcinoma. Study-level information: Spanning 30 to 69 years of age, the patients were men and women. General study results and limits: Tumor top-250-clone fraction significantly exceeded that of blood (p = 0.039).

It was unsorted whole blood that yielded blood RNA, and germline DNA was also extracted. Peripheral blood, roughly 4.4 milliliters, was collected prior to surgery. The chain has TRBV6-6 and TRBJ2-7, with D maybe TRBD1 (6 bases). The source of this sequence is a man aged 35 to 55 with primary liver carcinoma and hepatitis B virus infection. The sequenced material came from peripheral blood. CDR3 coding DNA: TGTGCCAGCACTCTACCACAGGGATACGAGCAGTACTTC. It translates to CASTLPQGYEQYF.